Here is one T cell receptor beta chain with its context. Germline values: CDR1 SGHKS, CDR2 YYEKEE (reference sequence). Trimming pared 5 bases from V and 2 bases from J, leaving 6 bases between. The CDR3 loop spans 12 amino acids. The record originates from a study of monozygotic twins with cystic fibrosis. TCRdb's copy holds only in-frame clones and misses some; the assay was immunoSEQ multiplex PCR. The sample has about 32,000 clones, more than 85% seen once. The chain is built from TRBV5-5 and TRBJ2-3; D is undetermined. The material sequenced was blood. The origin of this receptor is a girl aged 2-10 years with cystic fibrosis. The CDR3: CASSPYTDTQYF. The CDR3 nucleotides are TGTGCCAGCAGTCCCTACACAGATACGCAGTATTTT.